The next 16 T cell receptor beta chains were all read from a single sample in a study of T cell changes during pregnancy in multiple sclerosis (dated 2019 in TCRdb). Preparation of the library involved the immunoSEQ multiplex PCR assay. Sourced from immuneACCESS, this table was stored by TCRdb with only in-frame sequences that have V and J called. A share of the clones is absent; for the studies checked, an unresolved V gene accounts for under half, and the remainder has no known explanation. Within this sample are about 98,000 clones, with under 95% of them counted one time only. More than 2% of the sample is taken by the ten largest. Sample: peripheral blood, taken after pregnancy. Every receptor here comes from a female donor in good health, enrolled as a control in a pregnancy study.

V usage is TRBV6-5 and J usage is TRBJ1-5, with 9 bases matching TRBD1. The germline V gene has CDR1 MNHEY and CDR2 SVGAGI. The CDR3 spans 15 residues. After removal of 0 bases from V and 4 bases from J, the junction contained 1 base not matched to a gene. CDR3 amino acids: CASSYSGTGNQPQHF. The CDR3 coding sequence is TGTGCCAGCAGTTACTCCGGGACAGGGAATCAGCCCCAGCATTTT.

The chain uses TRBV19 and TRBJ2-7; 10 bases match TRBD1. This CDR3 has 13 residues. CDR1 and CDR2 from the germline V gene are LNHDA and SQIVND (reference sequence). V shed 7 bases and J 3 bases; nucleotides not matched to a gene: 3. This CDR3 is CASKGQGIYEQYF. DNA for the CDR3: TGTGCCAGTAAGGGACAGGGGATCTACGAGCAGTACTTC.

The gene calls are TRBV19 and TRBJ2-7, with 8 bases identical to TRBD2. Germline values: CDR1 LNHDA, CDR2 SQIVND (reference sequence). V lost 5 bases, J lost 1 base, and 7 bases stayed unmatched. This CDR3 is built from 15 residues. The DNA for the CDR3 is TGTGCCAGTAGTCCCGTTACTAGCGGATCCTACGAGCAGTACTTC. Its translation is CASSPVTSGSYEQYF.

The chain couples TRBV4-1 to TRBJ2-3, with 10 bases matching TRBD2. The CDR3 has 18 amino acids. V shed 3 bases and J 1 base; nucleotides not matched to a gene: 10. From germline, CDR1 is MGHRA and CDR2 YSYEKL. CDR3 residues: CASSQLGRGLAGTDTQYF. CDR3 DNA: TGCGCCAGCAGCCAGCTCGGTCGCGGACTAGCGGGCACAGATACGCAGTATTTT.

This clone was counted once. The chain uses TRBV27 and TRBJ1-2, with D possibly matching TRBD1 (5 bases). The germline CDR1 and CDR2 sequences are MNHEY and SMNVEV (reference sequence). This CDR3 spans 13 amino acids. Trimming left V 3 bases short and J 7 bases short, with 12 bases between. CDR3 coding DNA: TGTGCCAGCAGTTTGAAGCAGGGCTCTGGCTACACCTTC. Protein: CASSLKQGSGYTF.

This rearrangement joins TRBV6-4 to TRBJ2-1; D remains unclear. The germline V and J ends were trimmed by 4 bases and 5 bases, with 9 bases remaining between them. Looked up from germline, CDR1 is MRHNA and CDR2 is SNTAGT. CDR3 length: 13 amino acids. In nucleotides, the CDR3 is TGTGCCAGCAGTGTGCACAGCAACAATGAGCAGTTCTTC. Its translation: CASSVHSNNEQFF.

The V and J genes are TRBV2 and TRBJ1-5, with D perhaps matching TRBD1 (5 bases). There are 16 residues in the CDR3. CDR1 is SNHLY, CDR2 FYNNEI, per germline. With 3 bases removed from V and 4 bases from J, the gap between germline ends came to 16 bases. The CDR3 protein is CASSEESRVENQPQHF. The CDR3 nucleotides read TGTGCCAGCAGTGAGGAGAGCAGGGTGGAAAATCAGCCCCAGCATTTT. The whole variable domain, filled in from reference TRBV2 and TRBJ1-5, reads EPEVTQTPSHQVTQMGQEVILRCVPISNHLYFYWYRQILGQKVEFLVSFYNNEISEKSEIFDDQFSVERPDGSNFTLKIRSTKLEDSAMYFCASSEESRVENQPQHFGDGTRLSIL.

This clone is a singleton in its sample. J is TRBJ1-1 and V is TRBV7-2; D is undetermined. The V gene's germline CDR1 is SGHTA and CDR2 FQGNSA. The CDR3 spans 14 residues. Trimming stripped 0 bases from V and 4 bases from J, with 9 bases between. Written as DNA, the CDR3 is TGTGCCAGCAGCTTAGCGCGGGGAGGCACTGAAGCTTTCTTT. Encoded protein: CASSLARGGTEAFF.

The chain couples TRBV6-6 to TRBJ1-2, with 7 bases aligning to TRBD1. This CDR3 spans 14 amino acids. J gave up 0 bases and V 6 bases, and 4 bases lay outside the gene matches. The germline V gene encodes CDR1 MNHNY and CDR2 SVGAGI (reference sequence). The CDR3 here is CASRTGTANYGYTF. The CDR3 region has the DNA TGTGCCAGCAGGACAGGGACCGCTAACTATGGCTACACCTTC.

The chain carries TRBV28 and TRBJ2-5; D not certain. This CDR3 contains 10 residues. Germline CDR1 and CDR2: MDHEN and SYDVKM. The V gene lost 6 bases and the J gene lost 5 bases, with 4 bases spanning the gap. The CDR3 is CASSMETQYF. Written as DNA, the CDR3 is TGTGCCAGCAGCATGGAGACCCAGTACTTC.

The chain employs TRBV6-5 and TRBJ2-1, with a weak D call TRBD1 (5 bases). V was shortened by 6 bases and J by 6 bases, with 12 bases between the two germline ends. Per the germline V gene, CDR1 is MNHEY and CDR2 is SVGAGI. The CDR3 contains 13 residues. CDR3 nucleotides: TGTGCCAGCAGCTCCAGGGAACCCAATGAGCAGTTCTTC. Amino acids: CASSSREPNEQFF.

CDR3 in DNA: TGTGCCAGCAACCCGACCGGTGGGGGGGGTGAAAAACTGTTTTTT. Translated, it gives CASNPTGGGGEKLFF. The chain couples TRBV2 to TRBJ1-4, with D possibly being TRBD1 (5 bases). The germline V and J ends were trimmed by 7 bases and 7 bases, with 19 bases remaining between them. The germline V gene has CDR1 SNHLY and CDR2 FYNNEI. The CDR3 has 15 residues.

This sequence joins TRBV6-1 and TRBJ1-5; D remains unclear. Germline-derived CDR1 and CDR2 are MNHNS and SASEGT. The CDR3 has 13 amino acids. Between the trimmed V and J ends, which lost 7 bases and 4 bases, there was a span of 11 bases. DNA for the CDR3: TGTGCCAGCACGACACTGACGAATCAGCCCCAGCATTTT. Translating gives CASTTLTNQPQHF.

The chain joins TRBV5-1 to TRBJ2-7; 8 nucleotides align to TRBD1. The V and J ends lost 1 base and 0 bases, in that order; junction bases with no gene match: 3. This CDR3 has 15 residues. The germline V gene has CDR1 SGHRS and CDR2 YFSETQ. CDR3 sequence (DNA): TGCGCCAGCAGCTTGCAACAGGGGGTCTCCTACGAGCAGTACTTC. This codes for CASSLQQGVSYEQYF.

This chain joins TRBV9 and TRBJ1-2; perhaps TRBD1 as D (6 bases). Per germline, CDR1 SGDLS and CDR2 YYNGEE. Trimming cost V 3 bases and J 4 bases, with 16 bases left between them. The CDR3 is 15 residues long. The CDR3, as DNA: TGTGCCAGCAGCGCCCGATCCCGGGACACCTATGGCTACACCTTC. Encoded protein: CASSARSRDTYGYTF. The full variable domain, rest sourced from reference TRBV9 and TRBJ1-2, is DSGVTQTPKHLITATGQRVTLRCSPRSGDLSVYWYQQSLDQGLQFLIQYYNGEERAKGNILERFSAQQFPDLHSELNLSSLELGDSALYFCASSARSRDTYGYTFGSGTRLTVV.

V and J are TRBV5-6 and TRBJ2-1; tentative D call: TRBD2 (7 bases). V was pared by 2 bases and J by 4 bases, with 13 bases between. CDR3 length: 15 amino acids. Germline CDR1 reads SGHDT; CDR2 reads YYEEEE. The CDR3 region has the DNA TGTGCCAGCAGCTTTCTGGGGGGGGCGTACAATGAGCAGTTCTTC. It codes for CASSFLGGAYNEQFF. The entire variable domain, with the rest obtained from reference TRBV5-6 and TRBJ2-1, is as follows: DAGVTQSPTHLIKTRGQQVTLRCSPKSGHDTVSWYQQALGQGPQFIFQYYEEEERQRGNFPDRFSGHQFPNYSSELNVNALLLGDSALYLCASSFLGGAYNEQFFGPGTRLTVL.